Presented here are 32 T cell receptor beta chains from one specimen sequenced in a study of T cell responses to AZD1222 COVID-19 vaccine. Clones were sequenced by immunoSEQ multiplex PCR, and TCRdb holds only the in-frame ones, with some missing. The sample shows about 120,000 clones, approximately 85% of them seen only once. The source material was peripheral blood, sampled on day 0 of AZD1222 vaccination. Receptors originate from an adult in good health.

J is TRBJ1-1 and V is TRBV27; a possible D gene is TRBD1 (5 bases). Per germline, CDR1 MNHEY and CDR2 SMNVEV (reference sequence). V was cut by 6 bases and J by 5 bases, with 31 bases left in between. The CDR3 has 19 amino acids. CDR3 DNA sequence: TGTGCCAGCAGCCTTCTCATGGTCCGGGGCCGCCTAAGGGGTACTGAAGCTTTCTTT. It is translated as CASSLLMVRGRLRGTEAFF.

The chain couples TRBV18 to TRBJ1-5; D is ambiguous. The V and J ends lost 4 bases and 4 bases respectively, with 11 bases between them. This CDR3 comprises 14 residues. CDR1 and CDR2 from the germline V gene are KGHSH and LQKENI. The CDR3 is CASSLDLGNQPQHF. The CDR3 DNA sequence: TGTGCCAGCTCACTAGATCTGGGGAATCAGCCCCAGCATTTT.

V gene TRBV7-4 combines with J gene TRBJ2-2; 8 bases agree with TRBD2. Germline assignment: CDR1 SGHVT and CDR2 SQSDAQ. Trimming took 5 bases from V and 0 from J; bases not matched to a gene: 17. CDR3 length: 20 amino acids. CDR3 DNA sequence: TGTGCCAGCAGCCCCGACGGGGGTCGGGAGGGCCCCCCGAACACCGGGGAGCTGTTTTTT. Translating it yields CASSPDGGREGPPNTGELFF.

The CDR3 loop is CASSVGSNTASYNEQFF. DNA for the CDR3: TGTGCCAGCAGCGTAGGAAGTAACACGGCCTCCTACAATGAGCAGTTCTTC. This chain uses TRBV9 with TRBJ2-1; D unresolved. Germline CDR1 is SGDLS and CDR2 is YYNGEE. This CDR3 comprises 17 residues. V gave up 0 bases and J gave up 0 bases, with 13 bases separating them.

The rearrangement uses TRBV5-1 and TRBJ2-7, with D unclear. The length of the CDR3 is 15 residues. CDR1 and CDR2 from the germline V gene are SGHRS and YFSETQ. V was cut by 4 bases and J by 0 bases, with 14 bases left in between. DNA of the CDR3: TGCGCCAGCAGCCAAGGGTCAAGAAGCTCCTACGAGCAGTACTTC. This codes for CASSQGSRSSYEQYF.

J is TRBJ2-1 and V is TRBV27, with 12 positions matching TRBD2. CDR3 length: 17 residues. The trim removed 6 bases at V and 5 bases at J, leaving 11 bases unmatched. Germline-derived CDR1 and CDR2 are MNHEY and SMNVEV (reference sequence). The CDR3 loop reads CASSWDYGLAGNNEQFF. CDR3 DNA sequence: TGTGCCAGCAGCTGGGACTATGGACTAGCGGGAAACAATGAGCAGTTCTTC.

V is TRBV29-1 and J is TRBJ2-3, with 7 bases matching TRBD1. Germline CDR1 SQVTM, CDR2 ANQGSEA. V lost 2 bases to trimming and J lost 2 bases; unmatched junction nucleotides: 7. This CDR3 has 15 amino acids. Written as DNA, the CDR3 is TGCAGCGTTGAAAACCAGGGGGAAATCACAGATACGCAGTATTTT. Residues: CSVENQGEITDTQYF.

V is TRBV19 and J is TRBJ1-5; D may be TRBD1 (5 bases). Trimming removed 3 bases from V and 2 bases from J, with 11 bases in between. The CDR3 sequence is 15 residues long. Germline V CDR1 and CDR2: LNHDA, SQIVND (reference sequence). The CDR3, as DNA: TGTGCCAGTAGTATGGGGCAGATCGGCAATCAGCCCCAGCATTTT. Translation gives CASSMGQIGNQPQHF.

This chain joins TRBV6-5 and TRBJ1-3; 8 bases map to TRBD1. V lost 4 bases, J lost 6 bases, and 2 bases stayed unmatched. CDR1 MNHEY and CDR2 SVGAGI come from the germline V gene. The CDR3 has 13 amino acids. Here the CDR3 DNA reads TGTGCCAGCAGTTCAGGGGGCTCAAACACCATATATTTT. It encodes CASSSGGSNTIYF.

The chain uses TRBV21-1 and TRBJ1-4; the table's D call, TRBD1, was not checked against the DNA. TRBV21-1 counts as a pseudogene. The CDR3 is 18 amino acids. The CDR3 loop is CASSKGRQAARLNEKLFF. Here the CDR3 DNA reads TGTGCCAGCAGCAAAGGACGACAGGCAGCTAGGTTAAATGAAAAACTGTTTTTT.

The rearrangement links TRBV6-5 to TRBJ1-2; D is possibly TRBD1 (5 bases). The germline gives CDR1 MNHEY, CDR2 SVGAGI. Deletions cut 4 bases from V and 7 bases from J, with 10 bases between. The CDR3 sequence is 12 residues long. For the CDR3, the DNA is TGTGCCAGCAGTTTCCCCGGGGCTGGCTACACCTTC. It specifies CASSFPGAGYTF.

The chain has TRBV18 and TRBJ1-4, with 8 bases fitting TRBD1. CDR3 length equals 15 residues. With V trimmed by 5 bases and J by 3 bases, 5 bases remained unmatched. CDR1 and CDR2 (germline): KGHSH, LQKENI. CDR3 DNA sequence: TGTGCCAGCTCAGCGGACAGGGTACCTAATGAAAAACTGTTTTTT. This translates into CASSADRVPNEKLFF.

The chain combines TRBV24-1 with TRBJ2-3, with 9 bases lining up with TRBD2. Germline lookup yields CDR1 KGHDR and CDR2 SFDVKD. This CDR3 has 16 residues. Trimming took 4 bases from V and 2 from J; bases not matched to a gene: 6. CDR3 region: CATSDPGTSNTDTQYF. For the CDR3, the DNA is TGTGCCACCAGTGACCCCGGGACTAGCAACACAGATACGCAGTATTTT.

V usage is TRBV5-1 and J usage is TRBJ1-1; 9 nucleotides align to TRBD1. J was trimmed by 2 bases and V by 3 bases; bases with no gene match: 5. This CDR3 region has 15 residues. Germline-derived CDR1 and CDR2 are SGHRS and YFSETQ. This chain's CDR3 is CASSSSTGGNTEAFF. The CDR3 coding sequence is TGCGCCAGCAGCTCATCGACAGGGGGTAACACTGAAGCTTTCTTT.

J is TRBJ1-1 and V is TRBV12-5; D ambiguous. CDR1 LGHNT and CDR2 FRNRAP come from the germline V gene. V was trimmed by 6 bases and J by 8 bases, leaving 13 bases between them. The CDR3 is 12 residues long. The CDR3 sequence: CASGRETREAFF. CDR3 nucleotides: TGTGCTAGTGGGCGGGAAACAAGAGAAGCTTTCTTT.

This sequence joins TRBV11-3 and TRBJ2-1; D is perhaps TRBD1 (6 bases). The germline V gene has CDR1 SGHNT and CDR2 YENEEA. V shed 8 bases and J shed 3 bases, with 14 bases lying between them. The CDR3 is 14 residues long. In DNA, the CDR3 is TGTGCCAGCGGGTCCCGGGACATCTACAATGAGCAGTTCTTC. Translated: CASGSRDIYNEQFF. Based on the CDR3 plus reference TRBV11-3 and TRBJ2-1, the full variable domain is EAGVVQSPRYKIIEKKQPVAFWCNPISGHNTLYWYLQNLGQGPELLIRYENEEAVDDSQLPKDRFSAERLKGVDSTLKIQPAELGDSAVYLCASGSRDIYNEQFFGPGTRLTVL.

This rearrangement joins TRBV3-1 (or the pseudogene TRBV3-2) to TRBJ2-5; D not resolved. The CDR3 has 13 residues. Per the germline V gene, CDR1 is LGHDT and CDR2 is YNNKEL (reference sequence). The V end was cut by 4 bases, the J end by 1 base, with 7 bases between. CDR3 in DNA: TGTGCCAGCAGCCGGCCCGCCCAAGAGACCCAGTACTTC. It codes for CASSRPAQETQYF.

The chain employs TRBV10-1 and TRBJ2-7; 10 nucleotides line up with TRBD1. CDR3 length: 15 amino acids. J was trimmed by 3 bases and V by 0 bases; bases with no gene match: 2. In germline, CDR1 is WNHNN, CDR2 SYGVQD (reference sequence). As DNA, the CDR3 is TGCGCCAGCAGTGAGTCGGGACAGGGGTGCTACGAGCAGTACTTC. Protein: CASSESGQGCYEQYF.

The rearrangement uses TRBV5-6 and TRBJ2-2; 11 bases align to TRBD2. Looked up from germline, CDR1 is SGHDT and CDR2 is YYEEEE. J gave up 5 bases and V 3 bases, and 9 bases lay outside the gene matches. There are 17 residues in the CDR3. The CDR3 DNA sequence: TGTGCCAGCAGCTCGGGACTAGCGGTATCCCGGACCGGGGAGCTGTTTTTT. Amino acid sequence: CASSSGLAVSRTGELFF.

Notes on this clone: The sample carries other DNA sequences with the same CDR3. This chain links TRBV18 with TRBJ1-1, with D uncertain. Germline V gene sequence: CDR1 KGHSH, CDR2 LQKENI. V gave up 3 bases and J gave up 0 bases, with 5 bases separating them. The CDR3 consists of 13 residues. CDR3 protein: CASSPGLNTEAFF. CDR3 DNA sequence: TGTGCCAGCTCACCCGGACTGAACACTGAAGCTTTCTTT.

The V gene is TRBV1, the J gene TRBJ1-1; TRBD1, as called in the table, went unchecked against the DNA. TRBV1 is a pseudogene segment. This CDR3 region has 15 residues. The CDR3 bases are TGCACCAGCAGCCGAATATTACAGGGGGCAACTGAAGCTTTCTTT. It is translated as CTSSRILQGATEAFF.

The genes are TRBV19 and TRBJ1-1; D may be TRBD1 (5 bases). V was pared by 7 bases and J by 1 base, with 13 bases between. The CDR3 has 14 amino acids. Germline CDR1 is LNHDA and CDR2 is SQIVND (reference sequence). CDR3 sequence reads: CASTPGGTNTEAFF. CDR3 bases: TGTGCCAGTACCCCGGGGGGGACGAACACTGAAGCTTTCTTT. The full variable domain, its missing parts supplied by reference TRBV19 and TRBJ1-1, is DGGITQSPKYLFRKEGQNVTLSCEQNLNHDAMYWYRQDPGQGLRLIYYSQIVNDFQKGDIAEGYSVSREKKESFPLTVTSAQKNPTAFYLCASTPGGTNTEAFFGQGTRLTVV.

The chain employs TRBV27 and TRBJ2-1; 10 nucleotides agree with TRBD2. J gave up 8 bases and V 7 bases, and 8 bases lay outside the gene matches. This CDR3 spans 14 amino acids. Per germline, CDR1 MNHEY and CDR2 SMNVEV (reference sequence). CDR3 bases: TGTGCCAGCACGAGAGCGGGGGGGAGTCATGAGCAGTTCTTC. Protein: CASTRAGGSHEQFF.

The rearrangement joins TRBV27 to TRBJ1-3, with 7 nucleotides matching TRBD1. The V gene end was trimmed by 3 bases and the J gene end by 6 bases; junction bases not matched to a gene: 11. CDR1 is MNHEY and CDR2 is SMNVEV in the germline V gene (reference sequence). The CDR3 spans 16 residues. Written as DNA, the CDR3 is TGTGCCAGCAGTTTGACAGGGCTTGGACTGGAAAACACCATATATTTT. It specifies CASSLTGLGLENTIYF.

The chain recombines TRBV6-5 with TRBJ2-2; tentative D call: TRBD2 (7 bases). CDR3 length: 14 residues. From germline, CDR1 is MNHEY and CDR2 SVGAGI. Trimming took off 11 bases at V and 5 bases at J, with 18 bases between the two ends. CDR3 sequence reads: CASTPGGLTGELFF. For the CDR3, the DNA is TGTGCCTCCACACCGGGGGGCCTGACCGGGGAGCTGTTTTTT.

The chain employs TRBV7-2 and TRBJ2-5, with D perhaps matching TRBD1 (6 bases). The CDR3 loop spans 15 amino acids. V shed 5 bases and J shed 5 bases, with 18 bases lying between them. Per germline, CDR1 SGHTA and CDR2 FQGNSA. CDR3 region: CASSDQIGTRETQYF. CDR3 DNA sequence: TGTGCCAGCAGCGACCAAATAGGGACACGGGAGACCCAGTACTTC.

The chain joins TRBV9 to TRBJ1-1; D is undetermined. Trimming removed 0 bases at V and 1 base at J, with 10 bases between. Germline-derived CDR1 and CDR2 are SGDLS and YYNGEE. The CDR3 sequence is 15 residues long. The CDR3 sequence is CASSVAGSPNTEAFF. The CDR3 DNA is TGTGCCAGCAGCGTAGCGGGGTCTCCGAACACTGAAGCTTTCTTT.

The V gene is TRBV12-5, the J gene TRBJ2-1, with D possibly being TRBD1 (5 bases). From germline, CDR1 is LGHNT and CDR2 FRNRAP. V was trimmed by 8 bases and J by 7 bases, leaving 15 bases between them. The CDR3 spans 13 residues. CDR3 nucleotide sequence: TGTGCTAGTAGTAGGTTGGCAGGGAATGAGCAGTTCTTC. It yields the protein CASSRLAGNEQFF.

The genes are TRBV19 and TRBJ2-2, with a tentative D call TRBD1 (6 bases). This CDR3 has 14 amino acids. Trimming removed 8 bases from V and 4 bases from J, with 14 bases in between. Per the germline V gene, CDR1 is LNHDA and CDR2 is SQIVND (reference sequence). The CDR3 loop reads CASSGTLFTGELFF. CDR3 DNA: TGTGCCAGTTCCGGGACACTTTTCACCGGGGAGCTGTTTTTT.

This chain connects TRBV6-2 or TRBV6-3 to TRBJ1-4; no definite D call. The V gene's germline CDR1 is MNHEY and CDR2 SVGEGT. V lost 3 bases to trimming and J lost 8 bases, with 10 bases between them. The CDR3 is made up of 13 amino acids. CDR3 sequence reads: CASSYWSEEKLFF. In nucleotides, the CDR3 is TGTGCCAGCAGTTATTGGTCTGAAGAAAAACTGTTTTTT.

J is TRBJ2-3 and V is TRBV7-3; maybe TRBD2 (6 bases). Germline CDR1 and CDR2: SGHTA and FQGTGA. Trimming removed 5 bases from V and 2 bases from J, with 11 bases in between. The CDR3 has 14 amino acids. The CDR3, as DNA: TGTGCCAGCAGCCCTACGGGAGCCACAGATACGCAGTATTTT. It is translated as CASSPTGATDTQYF.

Worth noting for this clone: The sample carries other DNA sequences with the same CDR3. The chain uses TRBV28 and TRBJ2-7; possibly TRBD2 for D (5 bases). The CDR3 is 12 amino acids. CDR1 is MDHEN, CDR2 SYDVKM, per germline. Trimming removed 5 bases from V and 4 bases from J, with 9 bases in between. The chain's CDR3 is CASSLSGYEQYF. CDR3 sequence (DNA): TGTGCCAGCAGTCTCAGCGGTTACGAGCAGTACTTC. Full variable domain (outside the CDR3, taken from reference TRBV28 and TRBJ2-7): DVKVTQSSRYLVKRTGEKVFLECVQDMDHENMFWYRQDPGLGLRLIYFSYDVKMKEKGDIPEGYSVSREKKERFSLILESASTNQTSMYLCASSLSGYEQYFGPGTRLTVT.